This section outlines one T cell receptor (beta chain) sequence together with its context. V gave up 3 bases and J gave up 2 bases, with 18 bases separating them. Germline V CDR1 and CDR2: LGHNA, YNFKEQ. The CDR3 runs 17 residues. The sample comes from a study of cytomegalovirus exposure and HLA in healthy donors. The PCR had 60 Vbeta and 13 Jbeta primers. Produced via immunoSEQ multiplex PCR; TCRdb's table is partial and in-frame only. The sample has under 200,000 clones; more than 70% are singletons. Sequencing was carried out using PBMCs. The chain links TRBV4-2 to TRBJ2-3; possible D gene TRBD2, 6 bases. This receptor was identified in a woman in her thirties or forties in good health and CMV-seropositive. CDR3 DNA sequence: TGTGCCAGCAGCCAGTCATCCGGGACTGGTAACACAGATACGCAGTATTTT. Translating it yields CASSQSSGTGNTDTQYF.